Listed below are T cell receptor beta chains from one sample, sequenced in a study of neurological immune-mediated disorders. MiXCR was run by TCRdb on the 5' RACE reads, yielding one entry per CDR3 protein. The sample consists of around 53,000 distinct CDR3 sequences, about 8% of them appearing once. Specimen: PBMCs. These receptors all come from a woman between 40 and 50 years old in good health. Each CDR3 is given with its conserved first and last residue. A D gene is named only where the DNA matches it firmly. Expanded clones are given a class, and other clones once, few, many or no size at all.

j_call: TRBJ2-7
v_call: TRBV2
d_call: TRBD1
clone_size: many
cdr3_nt: TGTGCCAGCAGTGAACGACAGGGCTCCTACGAGCAGTACTTC
cdr3_aa: CASSERQGSYEQYF

j_call: TRBJ2-7
v_call: TRBV6-5
d_call: TRBD2
clone_size: many
cdr3_nt: TGTGCCAGCAGTCGAGACGGACTAGCGGGAACGTACGAGCAGTACTTC
cdr3_aa: CASSRDGLAGTYEQYF

j_call: TRBJ2-5
v_call: TRBV7-9
d_call: NA
clone_size: many
cdr3_nt: TGTGCCAGCAGCTTACTTACCGGGGAGACCCAGTACTTC
cdr3_aa: CASSLLTGETQYF

j_call: TRBJ1-2
v_call: TRBV10-2
d_call: TRBD1
clone_size: few
cdr3_nt: TGCGCCAGCAGTCTCCCCCCAGGGGGCTATGGCTACACCTTC
cdr3_aa: CASSLPPGGYGYTF

j_call: TRBJ2-7
v_call: TRBV20-1
d_call: NA
clone_size: NA
cdr3_nt: TGCAGTGCCACCGAGACGGCTTCGGACGAGCAGTACTTC
cdr3_aa: CSATETASDEQYF

j_call: TRBJ2-5
v_call: TRBV12-3/TRBV12-4
d_call: TRBD2
clone_size: many
cdr3_nt: TGTGCCAGCTTGTTGCACAGCGGGAGGCTGGGGGAGACCCAGTACTTC
cdr3_aa: CASLLHSGRLGETQYF

j_call: TRBJ1-2
v_call: TRBV24-1
d_call: NA
clone_size: NA
cdr3_nt: TGTGCCACCAGTGACTACCTCGGGGATGGCTACACCTTC
cdr3_aa: CATSDYLGDGYTF

j_call: TRBJ2-1
v_call: TRBV7-2
d_call: TRBD2
clone_size: many
cdr3_nt: TGTGCCAGCAGCTTAGCGCGGGTAGGACTAGCGACCAGCTCCTACAATGAGCAGTTCTTC
cdr3_aa: CASSLARVGLATSSYNEQFF

j_call: TRBJ2-3
v_call: TRBV6-5
d_call: TRBD1
clone_size: many
cdr3_nt: TGTGCCAGCAGTCTTGACAGGGGCCCCAGCACAGATACGCAGTATTTT
cdr3_aa: CASSLDRGPSTDTQYF

j_call: TRBJ1-6
v_call: TRBV20-1
d_call: NA
clone_size: NA
cdr3_nt: TGCAGTGCTAGAGATGGCAGGTTTGATTCACCCCTCCACTTT
cdr3_aa: CSARDGRFDSPLHF

j_call: TRBJ2-7
v_call: TRBV7-9
d_call: TRBD2
clone_size: many
cdr3_nt: TGTGCCAGCAGCTCATCTAGCGGGGGATTAAACTACGAGCAGTACTTC
cdr3_aa: CASSSSSGGLNYEQYF

j_call: TRBJ1-2
v_call: TRBV10-3
d_call: NA
clone_size: many
cdr3_nt: TGTGCCATCAGTGATGGACAGTCCTATGGCTACACCTTC
cdr3_aa: CAISDGQSYGYTF

j_call: TRBJ2-2
v_call: TRBV29-1
d_call: NA
clone_size: NA
cdr3_nt: TGCAGCGTTGAGTCCAGGGGGAACACCGGGGAGCTGTTTTTT
cdr3_aa: CSVESRGNTGELFF

j_call: TRBJ2-1
v_call: TRBV6-5
d_call: NA
clone_size: many
cdr3_nt: TGTGCCAGCTCTATGCTGGCAGGCTCCTACAATGAGCAGTTCTTC
cdr3_aa: CASSMLAGSYNEQFF

j_call: TRBJ2-7
v_call: TRBV20-1
d_call: TRBD2
clone_size: many
cdr3_nt: TGCAGTGCTAGAGGGGAGGATAGCGGGAGTATCGAACAGTACTTC
cdr3_aa: CSARGEDSGSIEQYF

j_call: TRBJ2-1
v_call: TRBV5-1
d_call: NA
clone_size: many
cdr3_nt: TGCGCCAGCAGCCCCCGGGCCCCCCGGGCCTACAATGAGCAGTTCTTC
cdr3_aa: CASSPRAPRAYNEQFF

j_call: TRBJ1-2
v_call: TRBV10-3
d_call: TRBD1
clone_size: many
cdr3_nt: TGTGCCATCAGATTTGAACTGGACAGGGCGTCTGGCTACACCTTC
cdr3_aa: CAIRFELDRASGYTF

j_call: TRBJ2-7
v_call: TRBV5-1
d_call: TRBD2
clone_size: NA
cdr3_nt: TGCGCCAGCAGCTTGGATCCTAGCGGGGGGGACGAGCAGTACTTC
cdr3_aa: CASSLDPSGGDEQYF

j_call: TRBJ2-1
v_call: TRBV12-3/TRBV12-4
d_call: NA
clone_size: medium-sized
cdr3_nt: TGTGCCAGCAGTTTAGCCAGGTTTGAGCAGTTCTTC
cdr3_aa: CASSLARFEQFF

j_call: TRBJ2-2
v_call: TRBV5-1
d_call: NA
clone_size: many
cdr3_nt: TGCGCCAGCAGCTTGAGGGACACCCCGAACACCGGGGAGCTGTTTTTT
cdr3_aa: CASSLRDTPNTGELFF

j_call: TRBJ2-5
v_call: TRBV29-1
d_call: TRBD2
clone_size: many
cdr3_nt: TGCAGCGTGTTTAGCGGGAGGATAGAGACCCAGTACTTC
cdr3_aa: CSVFSGRIETQYF

j_call: TRBJ2-7
v_call: TRBV6-6
d_call: TRBD1
clone_size: many
cdr3_nt: TGTGCCAGCTCCGGGACAGCCTACGAGCAGTACTTC
cdr3_aa: CASSGTAYEQYF

j_call: TRBJ1-5
v_call: TRBV2
d_call: NA
clone_size: many
cdr3_nt: TGTGCCAGCAGTACCACCGCCGGGCCAGAATTCAATCAGCCCCAGCATTTT
cdr3_aa: CASSTTAGPEFNQPQHF

j_call: TRBJ1-1
v_call: TRBV5-1
d_call: NA
clone_size: many
cdr3_nt: TGCGCCAGCAGCTTGAAAGCTCTGAACACTGAAGCTTTCTTT
cdr3_aa: CASSLKALNTEAFF

j_call: TRBJ2-7
v_call: TRBV15
d_call: TRBD2
clone_size: many
cdr3_nt: TGTGCCACCAGCAGAGATAGGGCTAGCGGGCCTTACGAGCAGTACTTC
cdr3_aa: CATSRDRASGPYEQYF

j_call: TRBJ2-1
v_call: TRBV6-1
d_call: TRBD2
clone_size: few
cdr3_nt: TGTGCCAGCAGCGAGGCTAGCGGGGGGGCCAATGAGCAGTTCTTC
cdr3_aa: CASSEASGGANEQFF

j_call: TRBJ1-2
v_call: TRBV11-1
d_call: TRBD1
clone_size: many
cdr3_nt: TGTGCCAGCAGTCGCGCCGACAGGGGGGATGGCTACACCTTC
cdr3_aa: CASSRADRGDGYTF

j_call: TRBJ1-4
v_call: TRBV6-5
d_call: NA
clone_size: medium-sized
cdr3_nt: TGTGCCAGCAGTTGGCGCAGGTCCCCTAATGAAAAACTGTTTTTT
cdr3_aa: CASSWRRSPNEKLFF

j_call: TRBJ2-1
v_call: TRBV4-1
d_call: NA
clone_size: many
cdr3_nt: TGCGCCAGCAGCCCCGGCCGGTATAGCTCCTACAATGAGCAGTTCTTC
cdr3_aa: CASSPGRYSSYNEQFF

j_call: TRBJ1-4
v_call: TRBV20-1
d_call: NA
clone_size: NA
cdr3_nt: TGCAGTGCTCCAGGGGTTCAGGGGGAAAAACTGTTTTTT
cdr3_aa: CSAPGVQGEKLFF

j_call: TRBJ1-1
v_call: TRBV10-3
d_call: TRBD1
clone_size: many
cdr3_nt: TGTGCCATCAGTGAGGGGACAGGGCATACTGAAGCTTTCTTT
cdr3_aa: CAISEGTGHTEAFF

j_call: TRBJ1-2
v_call: TRBV6-2/TRBV6-3
d_call: TRBD1
clone_size: many
cdr3_nt: TGTGCCAGCAGTTGGGACAGAAACTATGGCTACACCTTC
cdr3_aa: CASSWDRNYGYTF

j_call: TRBJ2-7
v_call: TRBV2
d_call: NA
clone_size: many
cdr3_nt: TGTGCCATCCTATTTGGGCATAGCTCCTACGAGCAGTACTTC
cdr3_aa: CAILFGHSSYEQYF

j_call: TRBJ2-7
v_call: TRBV20-1
d_call: NA
clone_size: many
cdr3_nt: TGCAGTGCGCAGGGGATCGAGCAGTACTTC
cdr3_aa: CSAQGIEQYF

j_call: TRBJ2-1
v_call: TRBV6-2/TRBV6-3
d_call: TRBD2
clone_size: NA
cdr3_nt: TGTGCCAGCAGTTACCCGAGCGGGGGGGCGAGTGAGCAGTTCTTC
cdr3_aa: CASSYPSGGASEQFF

j_call: TRBJ2-1
v_call: TRBV5-6
d_call: TRBD1
clone_size: many
cdr3_nt: TGTGCCAGCAGCCATACCGGGACAGGGGAAGGGAATGAGCAGTTCTTC
cdr3_aa: CASSHTGTGEGNEQFF

j_call: TRBJ2-1
v_call: TRBV4-1
d_call: TRBD2
clone_size: NA
cdr3_nt: TGCGCCAGCAGCCGGGGAGTGGGGGGGTCCTACAATGAGCAGTTCTTC
cdr3_aa: CASSRGVGGSYNEQFF

j_call: TRBJ2-4
v_call: TRBV7-8
d_call: TRBD2
clone_size: many
cdr3_nt: TGTGCCAGCAGCTTACAGGGACTAGGAGGGCTTCAGTACTTC
cdr3_aa: CASSLQGLGGLQYF

j_call: TRBJ2-2
v_call: TRBV20-1
d_call: TRBD2
clone_size: many
cdr3_nt: TGCAGTGCTTCTAGCGGGAGTAACACCGGGGAGCTGTTTTTT
cdr3_aa: CSASSGSNTGELFF

j_call: TRBJ2-3
v_call: TRBV4-1
d_call: TRBD2
clone_size: many
cdr3_nt: TGCGCCAGCGCCCCACCTTCCGGGGGGGCCACAGATACGCAGTATTTT
cdr3_aa: CASAPPSGGATDTQYF

j_call: TRBJ2-1
v_call: TRBV16
d_call: NA
clone_size: many
cdr3_nt: TGTGCCAGCCGCAATGAGGGAATGGACAATGAGCAGTTCTTC
cdr3_aa: CASRNEGMDNEQFF

j_call: TRBJ2-7
v_call: TRBV20-1
d_call: NA
clone_size: many
cdr3_nt: TGCAGTGCTCGAAGGACAGAAGTCTACGAGCAGTACTTC
cdr3_aa: CSARRTEVYEQYF

j_call: TRBJ2-2
v_call: TRBV20-1
d_call: TRBD1
clone_size: many
cdr3_nt: TGCAGTGGTAGACAGGGGGCAGACGGGGAGCTGTTTTTT
cdr3_aa: CSGRQGADGELFF

j_call: TRBJ1-1
v_call: TRBV9
d_call: NA
clone_size: many
cdr3_nt: TGTGCCAGCAGCAGGGGTTTGAACACTGAAGCTTTCTTT
cdr3_aa: CASSRGLNTEAFF

j_call: TRBJ2-1
v_call: TRBV5-6
d_call: TRBD2
clone_size: many
cdr3_nt: TGTGCCAGCAGCTTGGCAAGCGGGGGGGTCTACAATGAGCAGTTCTTC
cdr3_aa: CASSLASGGVYNEQFF

j_call: TRBJ2-1
v_call: TRBV4-1
d_call: TRBD2
clone_size: many
cdr3_nt: TGCGCCAGCAGCCACGGCGGGAGGGCCGCTGAGCAGTTCTTC
cdr3_aa: CASSHGGRAAEQFF

j_call: TRBJ1-5
v_call: TRBV28
d_call: NA
clone_size: many
cdr3_nt: TGTGCCAGCAGCCGATTAGGTGGGACAAATCAGCCCCAGCATTTT
cdr3_aa: CASSRLGGTNQPQHF

j_call: TRBJ2-7
v_call: TRBV7-9
d_call: NA
clone_size: NA
cdr3_nt: TGTGCCAGCAGCTTAGTTGGACAGTCAGACTACGAGCAGTACTTC
cdr3_aa: CASSLVGQSDYEQYF

j_call: TRBJ2-7
v_call: TRBV15
d_call: NA
clone_size: few
cdr3_nt: TGTGCCACCAGGGACCTCGGAGGACCCTACGAGCAGTACTTC
cdr3_aa: CATRDLGGPYEQYF

j_call: TRBJ2-7
v_call: TRBV5-1
d_call: TRBD1
clone_size: many
cdr3_nt: TGCGCCAGCAGCAAATACTCGACAGGGGGCTACGAGCAGTACTTC
cdr3_aa: CASSKYSTGGYEQYF

j_call: TRBJ1-1
v_call: TRBV7-8
d_call: NA
clone_size: many
cdr3_nt: TGTGCCAGCAGCCCCTTCGGGGGGCTGGTAAACACTGAAGCTTTCTTT
cdr3_aa: CASSPFGGLVNTEAFF

j_call: TRBJ1-3
v_call: TRBV2
d_call: TRBD1
clone_size: many
cdr3_nt: TGTGCCAGCAGTCAACAGGGGGTTGTCGGAAACACCATATATTTT
cdr3_aa: CASSQQGVVGNTIYF

j_call: TRBJ2-2
v_call: TRBV9
d_call: NA
clone_size: NA
cdr3_nt: TGTGCCAGCAGCGTAGTTTGGACAGTAAACACCGGGGAGCTGTTTTTT
cdr3_aa: CASSVVWTVNTGELFF

j_call: TRBJ1-2
v_call: TRBV5-1
d_call: TRBD1
clone_size: many
cdr3_nt: TGCGCCAGCAGCCTCGGGACAGCCTATGGCTACACCTTC
cdr3_aa: CASSLGTAYGYTF

j_call: TRBJ2-3
v_call: TRBV6-5
d_call: NA
clone_size: many
cdr3_nt: TGTGCCAGCAGTTACGGGCCCGACGATACGCAGTATTTT
cdr3_aa: CASSYGPDDTQYF

j_call: TRBJ1-1
v_call: TRBV9
d_call: NA
clone_size: many
cdr3_nt: TGTGCCAGCAGCGCCCATCCCACAGGGAACACTGAAGCTTTCTTT
cdr3_aa: CASSAHPTGNTEAFF

j_call: TRBJ2-1
v_call: TRBV20-1
d_call: NA
clone_size: many
cdr3_nt: TGCAGTGCTAGACGTTTGGCTGCTTCCTACAATGAGCAGTTCTTC
cdr3_aa: CSARRLAASYNEQFF

j_call: TRBJ2-2
v_call: TRBV9
d_call: NA
clone_size: many
cdr3_nt: TGTGCCAGCAGCGTAGCACTTCCGAACACCGGGGAGCTGTTTTTT
cdr3_aa: CASSVALPNTGELFF

j_call: TRBJ2-7
v_call: TRBV10-3
d_call: NA
clone_size: many
cdr3_nt: TGTGCCATCACTCCCAATAGCGACTCCTACGAGCAGTACTTC
cdr3_aa: CAITPNSDSYEQYF